This T cell receptor beta chain originates from a study of blood T cells in healthy people across ages. Donors each provided roughly 10 milliliters of peripheral blood. The authors extracted at least 6 micrograms of total RNA per sample. The CDR3 loop spans 13 amino acids. V lost 1 base and J 4 bases, leaving 8 bases between the germline ends. Germline-derived CDR1 and CDR2 are SQVTM and ANQGSEA. For the second PCR, which ran for about 6 to 11 cycles, a sample-barcoded 5' primer and a J-beta primer mix were used. TCRdb fed the 5' RACE reads into MiXCR, producing one record per CDR3 protein. The top ten clones hold approximately 0.7% of a sample with fewer than 1,200,000 distinct CDR3 sequences, around 27% of them seen once. The same data also contributed to another study, on T cells of mothers and their children. That source reports: Related pairs of mothers and children showed slightly higher, non-significant overlap versus unrelated pairs. Not a single persistent microchimeric T cell clone was detected.

The receptor's source is a girl aged 2 to 9 in good health. The chain employs TRBV29-1 and TRBJ2-1; D remains ambiguous. Sequencing was done on a sample of blood. CDR3 in amino acids: CSVEGVLYNEQFF. The CDR3 DNA reads as TGCAGCGTTGAAGGGGTTTTATACAATGAGCAGTTCTTC.